Listed below are T cell receptor beta chains from one sample, sequenced in a study of blood T cell repertoires in COVID-19. Clones were sequenced by immunoSEQ multiplex PCR, and TCRdb holds only the in-frame ones, with some missing. Here the sample spans over 400,000 clones, 88% being singletons. The sample comprised PBMCs or T cells enriched from blood (not recorded which). The source is a woman aged 55-70 years who had recovered from COVID-19. Both conserved end residues are part of each CDR3. Each record gives: clone size, J gene, V gene, D gene, CDR3 protein, CDR3 DNA. D genes are given only for firm matches. Size tells how often a clone was seen (once, few, many) or the class of an expanded clone, and some rows leave it out.

once TRBJ2-7 TRBV3-1/TRBV3-2 . CASSQAREQYF TGTGCCAGCAGCCAAGCGCGGGAGCAGTACTTC
. TRBJ2-5 TRBV12-3/TRBV12-4 . CASSFLQGTQYF TGTGCCAGCAGTTTCCTTCAGGGGACCCAGTACTTC
. TRBJ1-1 TRBV3-1/TRBV3-2 . CASSQAGLNTEAFF TGTGCCAGCAGCCAAGCAGGGTTGAACACTGAAGCTTTCTTT
once TRBJ2-3 TRBV18 . CASSGTPALDTQYF TGTGCCAGCTCAGGGACTCCAGCCTTGGATACGCAGTATTTT
. TRBJ2-7 TRBV6-5 TRBD1 CASAPGQGAYEQYF TGTGCCAGCGCACCGGGACAGGGGGCTTACGAGCAGTACTTC
. TRBJ2-7 TRBV7-2 . CASSLTSLYEQYF TGTGCCAGCAGCTTAACTAGTCTCTACGAGCAGTACTTC
. TRBJ1-2 TRBV11-2 . CASSLQGYGYTF TGTGCCAGCAGCTTACAGGGTTATGGCTACACCTTC
. TRBJ2-1 TRBV5-1 TRBD1 CASSDPGTGISYNEQFF TGCGCCAGCAGCGACCCCGGGACAGGGATCTCCTACAATGAGCAGTTCTTC
. TRBJ1-2 TRBV12-3/TRBV12-4 . CASSLIGVGYTF TGTGCCAGCAGTTTAATAGGGGTCGGCTACACCTTC
once TRBJ1-2 TRBV18 . CASSPRGDFYGYTF TGTGCCAGCTCACCCCGGGGAGATTTCTATGGCTACACCTTC
. TRBJ2-7 TRBV27 . CASSLQTRGNSYEQYF TGTGCCAGCAGTTTGCAAACCAGGGGCAACTCCTACGAGCAGTACTTC
. TRBJ1-1 TRBV6-5 . CASRPQAPEAFF TGTGCCAGCAGGCCACAGGCTCCTGAAGCTTTCTTT
. TRBJ2-1 TRBV5-6 TRBD1 CASSLTGVNEQFF TGTGCCAGCAGCTTGACAGGGGTCAATGAGCAGTTCTTC
. TRBJ2-1 TRBV7-2 TRBD2 CASSLELAAPSSYNEQFF TGTGCCAGCAGCTTAGAACTAGCGGCGCCCTCCTCCTACAATGAGCAGTTCTTC
. TRBJ1-6 TRBV18 . CASSKEGRDNSPLHF TGTGCCAGCTCCAAGGAGGGGAGGGATAATTCACCCCTCCACTTT